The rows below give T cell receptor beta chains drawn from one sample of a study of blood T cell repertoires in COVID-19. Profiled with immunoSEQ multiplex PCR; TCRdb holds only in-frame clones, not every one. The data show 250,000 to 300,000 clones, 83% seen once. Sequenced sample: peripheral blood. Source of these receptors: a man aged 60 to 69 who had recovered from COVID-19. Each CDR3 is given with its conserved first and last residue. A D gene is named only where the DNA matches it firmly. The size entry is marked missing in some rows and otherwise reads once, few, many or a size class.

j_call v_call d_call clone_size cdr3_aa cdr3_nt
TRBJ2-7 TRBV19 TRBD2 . CASSPGGTSGFEQYF TGTGCCAGTAGTCCCGGCGGGACTAGCGGGTTTGAGCAGTACTTC
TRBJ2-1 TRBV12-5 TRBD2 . CASGLDGTNNEQFF TGTGCTAGTGGTTTGGACGGGACTAACAATGAGCAGTTCTTC
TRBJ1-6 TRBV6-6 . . CASRPRTANSPLHF TGTGCCAGCAGACCCCGGACAGCTAATTCACCCCTCCACTTT
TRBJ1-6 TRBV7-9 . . CASSFLGAGNSPLHF TGTGCCAGCAGCTTCCTAGGGGCAGGTAATTCACCCCTCCACTTT
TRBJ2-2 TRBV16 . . CASSPSFRGTGELFF TGTGCCAGCAGCCCCTCGTTCCGGGGCACCGGGGAGCTGTTTTTT
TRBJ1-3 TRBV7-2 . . CASSLGQFTGNTIYF TGTGCCAGCAGCTTAGGCCAGTTTACCGGAAACACCATATATTTT
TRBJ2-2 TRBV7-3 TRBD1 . CASSSQGAGTGELFF TGTGCCAGCAGCTCGCAGGGGGCTGGCACCGGGGAGCTGTTTTTT
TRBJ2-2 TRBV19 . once CASSIRQVGRTGELFF TGTGCCAGTAGTATAAGGCAGGTCGGTAGGACCGGGGAGCTGTTTTTT
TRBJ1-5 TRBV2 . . CASSDVVRVKPQHF TGTGCCAGCAGTGATGTGGTCAGGGTTAAGCCCCAGCATTTT
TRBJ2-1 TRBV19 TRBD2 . CASSTLAGGPSEQFF TGTGCCAGTAGTACACTAGCGGGAGGGCCCAGTGAGCAGTTCTTC
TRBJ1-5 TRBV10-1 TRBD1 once CASSESGTGAYSNQPQHF TGCGCCAGCAGTGAGTCGGGGACAGGGGCATATAGCAATCAGCCCCAGCATTTT
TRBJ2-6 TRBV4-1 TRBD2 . CASSQDGRGLTSGANVLTF TGCGCCAGCAGCCAAGACGGGAGGGGACTAACCTCTGGGGCCAACGTCCTGACTTTC
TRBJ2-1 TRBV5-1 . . CASSLEGGGHYNEQFF TGCGCCAGCAGCTTGGAAGGCGGGGGCCACTACAATGAGCAGTTCTTC
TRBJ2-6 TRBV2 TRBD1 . CASLFPGQGATGANVLTF TGTGCCAGCCTTTTCCCGGGACAGGGGGCAACTGGGGCCAACGTCCTGACTTTC
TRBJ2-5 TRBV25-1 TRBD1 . CASMDRTGKETQYF TGTGCCAGCATGGATAGGACAGGGAAAGAGACCCAGTACTTC
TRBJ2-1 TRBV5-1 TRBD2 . CASRGLATVYNEQFF TGCGCCAGCAGGGGACTAGCGACCGTCTACAATGAGCAGTTCTTC
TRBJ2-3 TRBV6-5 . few CASRQAGRADTQYF TGTGCCAGCAGGCAAGCGGGTCGCGCAGATACGCAGTATTTT
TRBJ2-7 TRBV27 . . CASSLGTGAYEQYF TGTGCCAGCAGTTTAGGGACGGGGGCCTACGAGCAGTACTTC
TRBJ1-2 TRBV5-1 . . CASSLEQDLSGYTF TGCGCCAGCAGCTTGGAACAGGACCTGAGTGGCTACACCTTC
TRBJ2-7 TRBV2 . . CASSGPGSYEQYF TGTGCCAGCAGTGGCCCGGGATCCTACGAGCAGTACTTC
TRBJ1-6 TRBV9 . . CASSVGGVRSSPLHF TGTGCCAGCAGCGTAGGGGGGGTGAGGAGTTCACCCCTCCACTTT
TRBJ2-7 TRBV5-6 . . CASSLGPGAYEQYF TGTGCCAGCAGCTTGGGTCCGGGGGCCTACGAGCAGTACTTC
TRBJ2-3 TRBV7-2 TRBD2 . CASSLRISVAGSSTDTQYF TGTGCCAGCAGCTTAAGAATATCGGTAGCGGGGTCTAGCACAGATACGCAGTATTTT
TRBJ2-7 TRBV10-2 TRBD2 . CASSERGGAGERRDEQYF TGCGCCAGCAGTGAGCGGGGGGGAGCGGGGGAAAGGAGGGACGAGCAGTACTTC
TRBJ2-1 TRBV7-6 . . CASSFQAYNEQFF TGTGCCAGCAGCTTTCAAGCATACAATGAGCAGTTCTTC
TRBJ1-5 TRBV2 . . CASSVSGVRGSQPQHF TGTGCCAGCAGTGTTTCCGGGGTCAGAGGTTCGCAGCCCCAGCATTTT
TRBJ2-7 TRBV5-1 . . CASSLGKGNEQYF TGCGCCAGCAGCTTGGGGAAGGGGAACGAGCAGTACTTC
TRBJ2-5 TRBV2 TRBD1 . CASSADRGRGTQYF TGTGCCAGCAGCGCAGACAGGGGGCGGGGGACCCAGTACTTC
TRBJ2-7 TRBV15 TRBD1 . CATSRGGQGLREQYF TGTGCCACCAGCAGAGGTGGACAGGGTTTGAGGGAGCAGTACTTC
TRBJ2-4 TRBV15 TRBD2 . CATSRVLAGGLAKNIQYF TGTGCCACCAGCAGAGTGCTAGCGGGGGGCCTAGCCAAAAACATTCAGTACTTC
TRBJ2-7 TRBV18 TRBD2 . CASSSGRVGYEQYF TGTGCCAGCTCTAGCGGGAGGGTTGGTTACGAGCAGTACTTC
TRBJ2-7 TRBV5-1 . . CASSIGPGDYEQYF TGCGCCAGCAGCATCGGACCGGGAGACTACGAGCAGTACTTC
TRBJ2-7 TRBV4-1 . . CASSRIGGSSYEQYF TGCGCCAGCAGCCGAATCGGGGGAAGCTCCTACGAGCAGTACTTC
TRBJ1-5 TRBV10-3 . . CAISDSGEGQPQHF TGTGCCATCAGTGATTCGGGGGAGGGTCAGCCCCAGCATTTT
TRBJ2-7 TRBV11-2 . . CASSLGGPSYEQYF TGTGCCAGCAGCTTAGGGGGGCCCTCCTACGAGCAGTACTTC
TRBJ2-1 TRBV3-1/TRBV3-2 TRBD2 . CASTELAGRGNEQFF TGTGCCAGCACCGAACTAGCGGGGCGCGGCAATGAGCAGTTCTTC
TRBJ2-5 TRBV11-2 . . CASSLVGVGQETQYF TGTGCCAGCAGCTTAGTAGGGGTGGGACAAGAGACCCAGTACTTC
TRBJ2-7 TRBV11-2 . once CASRDQWRGEQYF TGTGCCAGCAGGGACCAGTGGCGGGGCGAGCAGTACTTC
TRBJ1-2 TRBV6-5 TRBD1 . CAAGTGLGYTF TGTGCCGCGGGGACAGGTCTTGGCTACACCTTC
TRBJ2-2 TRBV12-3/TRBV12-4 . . CASSLFAGVFF TGTGCCAGCAGTTTATTCGCAGGGGTGTTTTTT
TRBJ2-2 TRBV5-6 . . CASSLTPRGELFF TGTGCCAGCAGCTTGACGCCGCGGGGGGAGCTGTTTTTT
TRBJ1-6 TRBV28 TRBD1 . CASSRDRATSSPLHF TGTGCCAGCAGTAGGGACAGGGCAACGTCTTCACCCCTCCACTTT
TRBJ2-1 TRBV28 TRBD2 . CASSFVGKASGRYNEQFF TGTGCCAGCAGTTTCGTCGGGAAGGCTAGCGGGCGCTACAATGAGCAGTTCTTC
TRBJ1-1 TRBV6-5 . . CASKIGGVETEAFF TGTGCCAGCAAGATTGGAGGGGTAGAAACTGAAGCTTTCTTT
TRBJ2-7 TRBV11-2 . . CASSFQQVYEQYF TGTGCCAGCAGCTTCCAACAGGTCTACGAGCAGTACTTC
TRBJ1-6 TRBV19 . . CASSIGAGNSPLHF TGTGCCAGTAGTATTGGGGCCGGGAATTCACCCCTCCACTTT
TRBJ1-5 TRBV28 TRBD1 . CASSLSGGQDNQPQHF TGTGCCAGCAGTTTATCAGGGGGCCAAGACAATCAGCCCCAGCATTTT
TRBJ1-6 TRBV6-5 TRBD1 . CASNPDREDSPLHF TGTGCCAGCAACCCTGACAGGGAGGATTCACCCCTCCACTTT
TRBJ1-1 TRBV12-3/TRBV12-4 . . CASSSQGIAEAFF TGTGCCAGCAGTTCGCAGGGGATCGCTGAAGCTTTCTTT
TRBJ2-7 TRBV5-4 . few CASSKETSGAWEQYF TGTGCCAGCAGCAAGGAAACGTCAGGGGCTTGGGAGCAGTACTTC